Below are 24 T cell receptor beta chains sequenced from a single sample in a study of post-analysis software for immune sequencing data. TCR beta cDNA libraries included unique molecular identifiers. MiXCR, run by TCRdb on the PCR reads, gives a single entry per CDR3 protein. The data hold fewer than 850,000 distinct CDR3 sequences, with less than 35% observed a single time. Their antigens remain unidentified. Study conclusions and caveats: Controls showed lower frequencies than patients for four to six TRBV segments, and TRBV5-6, TRBV5-1 and TRBV20-1 were among these.

The specimen was blood. These TCRs come from a girl between 10 and 17 years old with multiple sclerosis.

This chain uses TRBV9 with TRBJ2-3; D unresolved. The CDR3 runs 14 residues. Germline values: CDR1 SGDLS, CDR2 YYNGEE. Deletions cut 0 bases from V and 2 bases from J, with 7 bases between. DNA of the CDR3: TGTGCCAGCAGCGTAGATTTTTTCACAGATACGCAGTATTTT. This translates into CASSVDFFTDTQYF.

J is TRBJ2-1 and V is TRBV20-1; D tentatively reads TRBD1 or TRBD2 (5 bases each). The CDR3 spans 14 residues. Trimming removed 3 bases at V and 3 bases at J, with 12 bases between. CDR1 is DFQATT, CDR2 SNEGSKA, per germline (reference sequence). CDR3: CSASPGRYYNEQFF. Written as DNA, the CDR3 is TGCAGTGCTAGTCCGGGACGGTACTACAATGAGCAGTTCTTC.

A few counts support this clonotype. The rearrangement links TRBV12-3 or TRBV12-4 to TRBJ2-7; 11 bases match TRBD2. J was trimmed by 3 bases and V by 7 bases; bases with no gene match: 5. The CDR3 runs 14 residues. The CDR3 coding sequence is TGTGCCAGCAAATTCGGGACTAGCGGCTACGAGCAGTACTTC. Translation: CASKFGTSGYEQYF.

Regarding this clonotype: A read error may be the cause here, since a much bigger clone is one base away. The V and J genes are TRBV18 and TRBJ2-4; 8 nucleotides match TRBD2. The J call may be incorrect, as the DNA end agrees better with TRBJ2-7. The CDR3 runs to 14 residues. The germline gives CDR1 KGHSH, CDR2 LQKENI. The CDR3 DNA follows: TGTGCCAACTCACGGGAGGGACAAGCCTACGAGCAGTACTTC. Translated: CANSREGQAYEQYF.

V gene TRBV20-1 combines with J gene TRBJ2-4; D tentatively reads TRBD1 or TRBD2 (5 bases each). Germline CDR1 DFQATT, CDR2 SNEGSKA (reference sequence). This CDR3 is 17 amino acids long. V lost 2 bases and J lost 3, with 20 bases in between. The chain's CDR3 is CSARPPGTGLVKNIQYF. DNA of the CDR3: TGCAGTGCTAGACCACCGGGGACGGGCCTGGTCAAAAACATTCAGTACTTC.

J is TRBJ2-1 and V is TRBV12-3 or TRBV12-4; perhaps TRBD2 as D (7 bases). The CDR3 has 15 amino acids. The germline V and J ends were trimmed by 1 base and 7 bases, with 14 bases remaining between them. The CDR3 nucleotides are TGTGCCAGCAGTTTAGGGCGAGGGGGGGGGAATGAGCAGTTCTTC. Translated, it gives CASSLGRGGGNEQFF.

This clonotype was counted a few times. The rearrangement joins TRBV21-1 to TRBJ1-4; the table's TRBD1 call for D was not verified on the DNA. TRBV21-1 is marked as a pseudogene. This CDR3 comprises 18 residues. The CDR3 reads CASSNIQAAKLPGEKLFF. CDR3 coding DNA: TGTGCCAGCAGCAACATTCAGGCAGCCAAGCTCCCGGGGGAAAAACTGTTTTTT.

This clonotype was observed a handful of times. The rearrangement links TRBV28 to TRBJ2-1; D possibly matches TRBD1 or TRBD2 (6 bases each). Germline CDR1 MDHEN, CDR2 SYDVKM. The CDR3 length is 13 residues. The germline V and J ends were trimmed by 9 bases and 8 bases, with 17 bases remaining between them. The CDR3 sequence is CASDGGGGDEQFF. The CDR3 DNA sequence: TGTGCCAGTGACGGTGGAGGGGGTGATGAGCAGTTCTTC.

CDR3 DNA sequence: TGCAGTGCTAGACCCCCTCTTTTGAGGGAGGGGGCACAGGGTACGCAGTATTTT. Its translation is CSARPPLLREGAQGTQYF. V is TRBV20-1 and J is TRBJ2-3; D possibly matches TRBD1 or TRBD2 (7 bases each). The CDR3 spans 18 residues. Deletions cut 2 bases from V and 8 bases from J, with 29 bases between. Germline loops: CDR1 DFQATT, CDR2 SNEGSKA (reference sequence).

The chain joins TRBV5-1 to TRBJ2-1, with 9 positions matching TRBD2. The CDR3 has 15 amino acids. V was clipped by 7 bases and J by 5 bases; unmatched bases: 10. Germline V gene lookup returns CDR1 SGHRS and CDR2 YFSETQ. The CDR3: CASSGGGGVDNEQFF. Here the CDR3 DNA reads TGCGCCAGCTCCGGCGGCGGGGGGGTTGACAATGAGCAGTTCTTC.

This clonotype has a handful of counts. The rearrangement uses TRBV6-5 and TRBJ2-3; 11 bases agree with TRBD2. The CDR3 extends over 16 amino acids. Germline CDR1 and CDR2: MNHEY and SVGAGI. Losses at the gene ends were 5 bases for V and 2 bases for J; bases not matched to a gene: 6. CDR3 region: CASSLGLAGFTDTQYF. The DNA of the CDR3 is TGTGCCAGCAGTCTTGGACTAGCGGGCTTCACAGATACGCAGTATTTT.

This clonotype has just a few counts. The chain is built from TRBV20-1 and TRBJ2-1, with 12 bases fitting TRBD2. The CDR3 loop spans 19 amino acids. V lost 1 base to trimming and J lost 1 base; unmatched junction nucleotides: 11. Germline V gene sequence: CDR1 DFQATT, CDR2 SNEGSKA (reference sequence). The CDR3 here is CSARGLTSGSGTSYNEQFF. The CDR3 coding sequence is TGCAGTGCTAGAGGTTTGACTAGCGGGAGTGGGACATCCTACAATGAGCAGTTCTTC.

This clonotype was picked up a small number of times. The rearrangement links TRBV12-3 or TRBV12-4 to TRBJ1-4, with D uncertain. V gave up 3 bases and J gave up 8 bases, with 10 bases separating them. The CDR3 consists of 13 residues. The CDR3 sequence is CASSFRWGEKLFF. CDR3 DNA sequence: TGTGCCAGCAGTTTTAGGTGGGGAGAAAAACTGTTTTTT.

The chain couples TRBV5-1 to TRBJ2-4, with D unresolved. The end of the DNA aligns better with TRBJ2-7, so the J call may be wrong. CDR3 length equals 14 residues. Looked up from germline, CDR1 is SGHRS and CDR2 is YFSETQ. The CDR3 DNA is TGCGCCAGCAGCTCTGGGTCGGCCACCTACGAGCAGTACTTC. Translated, it gives CASSSGSATYEQYF.

About this clonotype itself: At one end the junction does not follow the germline gene, possibly because of a read error. The chain carries TRBV28 and TRBJ2-5; TRBD2 agrees at 14 bases. CDR1 MDHEN and CDR2 SYDVKM come from the germline V gene. The CDR3 spans 17 residues. The CDR3, as DNA: TGTGTCAGCAGTTTGGGACTAGCGGGAGTGCTCCGGGGGACCCAGTACTTC. This translates into CVSSLGLAGVLRGTQYF.

The V call is TRBV20-1, the J call TRBJ1-2; D gene uncertain. The V end was cut by 3 bases, the J end by 9 bases, with 17 bases between. The germline V gene has CDR1 DFQATT and CDR2 SNEGSKA (reference sequence). This CDR3 has 13 residues. CDR3 loop: CSASDGGTVRYTF. The DNA for the CDR3 is TGCAGTGCTAGCGATGGAGGCACCGTTCGCTACACCTTC.

The chain carries TRBV25-1 and TRBJ2-5; tentatively, D is TRBD1 or TRBD2 (6 bases each). V was clipped by 7 bases and J by 1 base, with 16 bases between them. In germline, CDR1 is MGHDK, CDR2 SYGVNS. The CDR3 has 15 residues. The CDR3 bases are TGTGCCAGCAAGGGGGGTTTTGGGTTCCAAGAGACCCAGTACTTC. Translation gives CASKGGFGFQETQYF.

This clonotype was recorded a few times. The genes are TRBV6-6 and TRBJ2-1; 8 bases map to TRBD1. The length of the CDR3 is 15 residues. Germline V CDR1 and CDR2: MNHNY, SVGAGI (reference sequence). The V gene end was trimmed by 0 bases and the J gene end by 12 bases; junction bases not matched to a gene: 10. CDR3 amino acids: CASSYSESGGTGQFF. CDR3 DNA: TGTGCCAGCAGTTACTCGGAGTCTGGCGGGACAGGGCAGTTCTTC.

The table lists this clonotype with many counts. The chain employs TRBV5-1 and TRBJ2-5; TRBD1 might be the D (6 bases). The V end lost 3 bases, the J end lost 5 bases, and 14 bases lay between the germline ends. CDR1 and CDR2 from the germline V gene are SGHRS and YFSETQ. This CDR3 region has 14 residues. The DNA for the CDR3 is TGCGCCAGCAGCTCCGAACAGGGATGGGAGACCCAGTACTTC. Residues: CASSSEQGWETQYF.

The table lists this clonotype with many counts. V is TRBV29-1 and J is TRBJ2-3; tentative D call: TRBD2 (5 bases). Looked up from germline, CDR1 is SQVTM and CDR2 is ANQGSEA. The CDR3 extends over 13 amino acids. V gave up 0 bases and J gave up 6 bases, with 10 bases separating them. The CDR3 here is CSVEDTRGDTQYF. For the CDR3, the DNA is TGCAGCGTTGAAGACACCCGGGGTGATACGCAGTATTTT.

The J gene is TRBJ1-2, the V gene TRBV29-1, with 9 bases matching TRBD1. Germline CDR1 and CDR2: SQVTM and ANQGSEA. CDR3 length: 13 residues. Unmatched junction bases numbered 12, after V lost 8 bases and J lost 8 bases. The CDR3 nucleotides are TGCAGCTCGCACGACAGGGGGATTGGCGGCTACACCTTC. This sequence encodes CSSHDRGIGGYTF. Combining the CDR3 with reference TRBV29-1 and TRBJ1-2 gives the whole variable domain SAVISQKPSRDICQRGTSLTIQCQVDSQVTMMFWYRQQPGQSLTLIATANQGSEATYESGFVIDKFPISRPNLTFSTLTVSNMSPEDSSIYLCSSHDRGIGGYTFGSGTRLTVV.

This clonotype has just a few counts. The V gene is TRBV20-1, the J gene TRBJ2-7; TRBD2 matches at 9 bases. TRBJ2-5 matches the DNA end more closely, so the J call is doubtful. This CDR3 comprises 16 residues. Per germline, CDR1 DFQATT and CDR2 SNEGSKA (reference sequence). The CDR3 protein is CSAGVPLSGRLKTQYF. CDR3 nucleotides: TGCAGTGCTGGGGTCCCCCTAAGCGGGAGGTTGAAGACCCAGTACTTC.

The J gene is TRBJ2-7, the V gene TRBV7-2; 7 bases align to TRBD1. Looked up from germline, CDR1 is SGHTA and CDR2 is FQGNSA. Trimming at V came to 2 bases and at J to 6 bases, leaving 7 bases not matched to a gene. CDR3 length: 14 residues. CDR3 sequence: CASSLTTGSREQYF. The CDR3, as DNA: TGTGCCAGCAGCTTAACGACAGGGTCACGCGAGCAGTACTTC.

DNA of the CDR3: TGCAGCGTTGAAGATCGTAGGGGCGGGTCAGATACGCAGTATTTT. It yields the protein CSVEDRRGGSDTQYF. The V call is TRBV29-1, the J call TRBJ2-3; either TRBD1 or TRBD2 may fit D (5 bases each). This CDR3 spans 15 amino acids. The ends were cut back, 0 bases at V and 4 bases at J, with 14 bases in the middle. CDR1 SQVTM and CDR2 ANQGSEA come from the germline V gene.